The sequence of this T cell receptor (beta chain) was determined in a study of long-term antiretroviral therapy in people with HIV. Regarding this clone: No antigen is known for it.

The germline gives CDR1 SGDLS, CDR2 YYNGEE. V lost 4 bases, J lost 0 bases, and 7 bases stayed unmatched. The CDR3 length is 15 residues. Whole-study results and caveats: HIV repertoires spanned tighter CDR3 length ranges than controls did. The data indicate that diversity increased after ART but remained below transplant donor controls. Information on adherence, resistance and therapy changes was unavailable.

Run at survey level, the immunoSEQ assay was version v3.0. The study targeted about 40,000-55,000 T-cell genomes per sample in sequencing. Produced via immunoSEQ multiplex PCR; TCRdb's table is partial and in-frame only. The table includes 15,000 to 20,000 clones, around three quarters detected once. The rearrangement links TRBV9 to TRBJ2-7; 7 nucleotides match TRBD2. This clonotype was sampled from a man aged 18 to 30 with HIV. The sample was unsorted PBMCs, taken 0.5 years before starting antiretroviral therapy. The CDR3 is CASSSGRGGSYEQYF. Here the CDR3 DNA reads TGTGCCAGCAGCTCAGGGAGGGGTGGCTCCTACGAGCAGTACTTC.